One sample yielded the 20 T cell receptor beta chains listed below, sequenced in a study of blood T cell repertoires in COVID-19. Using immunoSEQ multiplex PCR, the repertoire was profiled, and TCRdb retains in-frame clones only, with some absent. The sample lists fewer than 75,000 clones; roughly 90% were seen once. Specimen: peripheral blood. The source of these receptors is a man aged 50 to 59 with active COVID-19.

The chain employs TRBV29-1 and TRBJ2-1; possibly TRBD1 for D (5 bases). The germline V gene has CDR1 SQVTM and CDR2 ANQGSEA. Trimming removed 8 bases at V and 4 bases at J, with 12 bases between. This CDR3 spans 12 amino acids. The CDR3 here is CSHGAEYNEQFF. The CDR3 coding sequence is TGCAGCCATGGGGCGGAGTACAATGAGCAGTTCTTC.

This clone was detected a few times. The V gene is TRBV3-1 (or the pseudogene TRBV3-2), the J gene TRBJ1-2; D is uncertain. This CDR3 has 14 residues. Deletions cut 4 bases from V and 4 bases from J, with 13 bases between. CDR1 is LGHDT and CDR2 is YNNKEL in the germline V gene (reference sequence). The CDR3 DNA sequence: TGTGCCAGCAGCCCACGGCGGGGAAGCTATGGCTACACCTTC. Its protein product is CASSPRRGSYGYTF.

As DNA, the CDR3 is TGTGCCAGCAGTTTCTGGACTAGCGGGGGGGCTAATGAGCAGTTCTTC. Translated: CASSFWTSGGANEQFF. V and J are TRBV6-2 or TRBV6-3 and TRBJ2-1; 15 bases agree with TRBD2. Germline V lookup: CDR1 MNHEY, CDR2 SVGEGT. With V trimmed by 4 bases and J by 7 bases, 5 bases remained unmatched. The CDR3 has 16 residues.

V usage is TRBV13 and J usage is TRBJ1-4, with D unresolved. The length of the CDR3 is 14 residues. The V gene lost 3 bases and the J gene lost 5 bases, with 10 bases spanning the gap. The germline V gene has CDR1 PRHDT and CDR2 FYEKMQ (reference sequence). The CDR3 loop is CASSFFRLNEKLFF. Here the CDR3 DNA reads TGTGCCAGCAGCTTCTTCCGTTTAAATGAAAAACTGTTTTTT.

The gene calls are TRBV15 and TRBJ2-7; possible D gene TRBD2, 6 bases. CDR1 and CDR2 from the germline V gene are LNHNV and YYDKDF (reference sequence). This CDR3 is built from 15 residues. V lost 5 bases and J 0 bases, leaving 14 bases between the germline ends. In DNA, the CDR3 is TGTGCCACCAGCGCCGGGGGAGTTGGCTCCTACGAGCAGTACTTC. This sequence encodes CATSAGGVGSYEQYF.

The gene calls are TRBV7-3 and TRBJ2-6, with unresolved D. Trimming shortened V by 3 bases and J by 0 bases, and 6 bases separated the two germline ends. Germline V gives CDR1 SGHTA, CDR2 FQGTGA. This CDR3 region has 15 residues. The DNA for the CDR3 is TGTGCCAGCAGCTTGCAGAACTCTGGGGCCAACGTCCTGACTTTC. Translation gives CASSLQNSGANVLTF.

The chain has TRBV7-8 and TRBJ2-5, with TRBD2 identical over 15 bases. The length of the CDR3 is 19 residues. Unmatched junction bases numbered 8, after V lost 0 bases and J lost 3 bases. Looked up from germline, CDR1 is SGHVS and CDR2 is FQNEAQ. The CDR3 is CASSLAFGLAGGVEETQYF. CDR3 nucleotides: TGTGCCAGCAGCTTAGCGTTTGGACTAGCGGGAGGGGTTGAAGAGACCCAGTACTTC.

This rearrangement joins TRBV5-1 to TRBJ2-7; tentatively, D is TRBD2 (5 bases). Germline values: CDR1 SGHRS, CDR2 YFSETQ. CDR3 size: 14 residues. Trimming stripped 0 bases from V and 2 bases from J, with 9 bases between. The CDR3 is CASSLGSVAYEQYF. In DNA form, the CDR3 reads TGCGCCAGCAGCTTGGGTAGCGTGGCCTACGAGCAGTACTTC.

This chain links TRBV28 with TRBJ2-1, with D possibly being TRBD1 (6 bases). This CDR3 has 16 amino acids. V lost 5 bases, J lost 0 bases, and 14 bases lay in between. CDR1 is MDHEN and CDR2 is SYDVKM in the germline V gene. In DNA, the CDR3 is TGTGCCAGCAGTGCATACCAGGGGAACTCCTACAATGAGCAGTTCTTC. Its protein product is CASSAYQGNSYNEQFF.

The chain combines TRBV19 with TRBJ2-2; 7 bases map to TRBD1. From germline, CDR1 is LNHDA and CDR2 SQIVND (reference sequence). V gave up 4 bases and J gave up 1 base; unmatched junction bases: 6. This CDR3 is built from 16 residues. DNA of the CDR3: TGTGCCAGTAGTACCCCCCGGGACAGGAACACCGGGGAGCTGTTTTTT. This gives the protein CASSTPRDRNTGELFF.

CDR3 in DNA: TGTGCCAGCTCTCACAGGGGGATGGGGAACACTGAAGCTTTCTTT. Translation gives CASSHRGMGNTEAFF. V is TRBV18 and J is TRBJ1-1; TRBD1 agrees at 8 bases. The junction had 7 bases not matched to a gene; V was cut back by 6 bases and J by 1 base. This CDR3 contains 15 residues. Germline CDR1 and CDR2: KGHSH and LQKENI.

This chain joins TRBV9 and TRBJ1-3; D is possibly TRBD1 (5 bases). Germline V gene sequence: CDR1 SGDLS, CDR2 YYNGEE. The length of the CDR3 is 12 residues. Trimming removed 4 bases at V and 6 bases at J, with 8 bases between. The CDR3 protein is CASSSRENTIYF. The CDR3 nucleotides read TGTGCCAGCAGCTCCAGGGAAAACACCATATATTTT. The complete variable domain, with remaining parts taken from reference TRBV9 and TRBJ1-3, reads DSGVTQTPKHLITATGQRVTLRCSPRSGDLSVYWYQQSLDQGLQFLIQYYNGEERAKGNILERFSAQQFPDLHSELNLSSLELGDSALYFCASSSRENTIYFGEGSWLTVV.

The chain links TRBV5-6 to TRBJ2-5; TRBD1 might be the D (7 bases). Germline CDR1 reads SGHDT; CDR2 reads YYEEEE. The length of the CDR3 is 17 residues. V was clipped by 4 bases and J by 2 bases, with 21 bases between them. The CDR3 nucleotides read TGTGCCAGCAGCGTACTCGGGGGCAGGGGGTTACAAGAGACCCAGTACTTC. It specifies CASSVLGGRGLQETQYF.

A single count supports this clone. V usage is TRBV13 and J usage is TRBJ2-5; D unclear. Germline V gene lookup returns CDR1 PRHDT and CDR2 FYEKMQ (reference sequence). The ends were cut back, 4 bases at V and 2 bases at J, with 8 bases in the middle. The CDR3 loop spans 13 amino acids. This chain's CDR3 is CASSSRGQETQYF. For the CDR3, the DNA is TGTGCCAGCAGCTCCCGCGGACAAGAGACCCAGTACTTC.

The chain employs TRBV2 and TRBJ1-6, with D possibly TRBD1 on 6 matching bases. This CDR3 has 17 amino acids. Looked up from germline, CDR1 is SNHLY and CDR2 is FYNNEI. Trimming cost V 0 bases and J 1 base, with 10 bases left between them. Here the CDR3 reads CASSEALGGSYNSPLHF. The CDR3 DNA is TGTGCCAGCAGTGAAGCGCTAGGGGGATCCTATAATTCACCCCTCCACTTT.

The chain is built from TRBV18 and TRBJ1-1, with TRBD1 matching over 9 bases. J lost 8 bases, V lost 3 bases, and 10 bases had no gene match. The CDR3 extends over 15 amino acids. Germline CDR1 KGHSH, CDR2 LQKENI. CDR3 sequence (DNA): TGTGCCAGCTCACCTGGGACAGGGAAGCGGTGGGAAGCTTTCTTT. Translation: CASSPGTGKRWEAFF.

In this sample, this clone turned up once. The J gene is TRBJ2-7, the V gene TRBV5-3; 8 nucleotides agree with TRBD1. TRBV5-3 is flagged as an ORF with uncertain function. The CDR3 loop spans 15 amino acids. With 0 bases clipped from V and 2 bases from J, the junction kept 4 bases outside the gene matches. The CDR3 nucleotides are TGTGCCAGAAGCTTGGGACAGGGGTTTCCCTACGAGCAGTACTTC. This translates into CARSLGQGFPYEQYF.

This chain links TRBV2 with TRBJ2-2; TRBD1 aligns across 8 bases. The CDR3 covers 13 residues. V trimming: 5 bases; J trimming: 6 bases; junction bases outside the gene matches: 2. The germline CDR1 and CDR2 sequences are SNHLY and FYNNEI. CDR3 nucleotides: TGTGCCAGCAGTTGGACAGGGCCCGGGGAGCTGTTTTTT. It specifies CASSWTGPGELFF.

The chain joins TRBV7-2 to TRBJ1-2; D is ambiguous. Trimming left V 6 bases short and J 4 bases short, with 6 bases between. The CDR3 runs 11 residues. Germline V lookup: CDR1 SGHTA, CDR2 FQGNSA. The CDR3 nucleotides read TGTGCCAGCAGGAACAGCTATGGCTACACCTTC. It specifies CASRNSYGYTF.

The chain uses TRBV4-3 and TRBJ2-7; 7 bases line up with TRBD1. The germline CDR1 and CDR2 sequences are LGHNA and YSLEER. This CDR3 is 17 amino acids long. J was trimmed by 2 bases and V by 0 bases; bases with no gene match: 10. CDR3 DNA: TGCGCCAGCAGCCAAGATTATCATACAGGGGCTACCTACGAGCAGTACTTC. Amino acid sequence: CASSQDYHTGATYEQYF.